These 4 T cell receptor beta chains share one sample of origin, sequenced in a study of shared clonotypes between healthy human individuals. Some clones are missing from TCRdb's copy, which holds only in-frame ones; the method was immunoSEQ multiplex PCR. The profile shows approximately 530,000 clones, approximately 95% of them singletons. The material sequenced was naive CD4+ T cells sorted from blood. Noted subset: CD45RA+ positively selected. These receptors all come from a woman in her 30s in good health.

This chain links TRBV2 with TRBJ1-4; no clear D. The CDR3 extends over 14 amino acids. V shed 6 bases and J shed 2 bases, with 10 bases lying between them. Germline values: CDR1 SNHLY, CDR2 FYNNEI. CDR3 sequence reads: CASRMEDTNEKLFF. The CDR3 DNA reads TGTGCCAGCAGAATGGAGGACACTAATGAAAAACTGTTTTTT.

The chain couples TRBV14 to TRBJ2-7; weak D call: TRBD2 (6 bases). The CDR3 totals 14 residues. Germline V gene lookup returns CDR1 SGHDN and CDR2 FVKESK. The V gene lost 4 bases and the J gene lost 6 bases, with 16 bases spanning the gap. In DNA form, the CDR3 reads TGTGCCAGCAGCCTCTCTACTAGCTTTTTCGAGCAGTACTTC. Translated: CASSLSTSFFEQYF.

The V call is TRBV5-5, the J call TRBJ1-2; no clear D gene. Per germline, CDR1 SGHKS and CDR2 YYEKEE (reference sequence). V gave up 7 bases and J gave up 6 bases, with 19 bases separating them. This CDR3 has 14 amino acids. CDR3 sequence reads: CASAVRGSRDGYTF. The CDR3 DNA reads as TGTGCCAGCGCAGTCCGGGGAAGCCGCGATGGCTACACCTTC.

The gene calls are TRBV2 and TRBJ1-2; D unresolved. This CDR3 region has 13 residues. The V gene lost 3 bases and the J gene lost 6 bases, with 11 bases spanning the gap. Per germline, CDR1 SNHLY and CDR2 FYNNEI. CDR3: CASSEVRGDGYTF. The DNA of the CDR3 is TGTGCCAGCAGTGAGGTCCGGGGAGATGGCTACACCTTC.